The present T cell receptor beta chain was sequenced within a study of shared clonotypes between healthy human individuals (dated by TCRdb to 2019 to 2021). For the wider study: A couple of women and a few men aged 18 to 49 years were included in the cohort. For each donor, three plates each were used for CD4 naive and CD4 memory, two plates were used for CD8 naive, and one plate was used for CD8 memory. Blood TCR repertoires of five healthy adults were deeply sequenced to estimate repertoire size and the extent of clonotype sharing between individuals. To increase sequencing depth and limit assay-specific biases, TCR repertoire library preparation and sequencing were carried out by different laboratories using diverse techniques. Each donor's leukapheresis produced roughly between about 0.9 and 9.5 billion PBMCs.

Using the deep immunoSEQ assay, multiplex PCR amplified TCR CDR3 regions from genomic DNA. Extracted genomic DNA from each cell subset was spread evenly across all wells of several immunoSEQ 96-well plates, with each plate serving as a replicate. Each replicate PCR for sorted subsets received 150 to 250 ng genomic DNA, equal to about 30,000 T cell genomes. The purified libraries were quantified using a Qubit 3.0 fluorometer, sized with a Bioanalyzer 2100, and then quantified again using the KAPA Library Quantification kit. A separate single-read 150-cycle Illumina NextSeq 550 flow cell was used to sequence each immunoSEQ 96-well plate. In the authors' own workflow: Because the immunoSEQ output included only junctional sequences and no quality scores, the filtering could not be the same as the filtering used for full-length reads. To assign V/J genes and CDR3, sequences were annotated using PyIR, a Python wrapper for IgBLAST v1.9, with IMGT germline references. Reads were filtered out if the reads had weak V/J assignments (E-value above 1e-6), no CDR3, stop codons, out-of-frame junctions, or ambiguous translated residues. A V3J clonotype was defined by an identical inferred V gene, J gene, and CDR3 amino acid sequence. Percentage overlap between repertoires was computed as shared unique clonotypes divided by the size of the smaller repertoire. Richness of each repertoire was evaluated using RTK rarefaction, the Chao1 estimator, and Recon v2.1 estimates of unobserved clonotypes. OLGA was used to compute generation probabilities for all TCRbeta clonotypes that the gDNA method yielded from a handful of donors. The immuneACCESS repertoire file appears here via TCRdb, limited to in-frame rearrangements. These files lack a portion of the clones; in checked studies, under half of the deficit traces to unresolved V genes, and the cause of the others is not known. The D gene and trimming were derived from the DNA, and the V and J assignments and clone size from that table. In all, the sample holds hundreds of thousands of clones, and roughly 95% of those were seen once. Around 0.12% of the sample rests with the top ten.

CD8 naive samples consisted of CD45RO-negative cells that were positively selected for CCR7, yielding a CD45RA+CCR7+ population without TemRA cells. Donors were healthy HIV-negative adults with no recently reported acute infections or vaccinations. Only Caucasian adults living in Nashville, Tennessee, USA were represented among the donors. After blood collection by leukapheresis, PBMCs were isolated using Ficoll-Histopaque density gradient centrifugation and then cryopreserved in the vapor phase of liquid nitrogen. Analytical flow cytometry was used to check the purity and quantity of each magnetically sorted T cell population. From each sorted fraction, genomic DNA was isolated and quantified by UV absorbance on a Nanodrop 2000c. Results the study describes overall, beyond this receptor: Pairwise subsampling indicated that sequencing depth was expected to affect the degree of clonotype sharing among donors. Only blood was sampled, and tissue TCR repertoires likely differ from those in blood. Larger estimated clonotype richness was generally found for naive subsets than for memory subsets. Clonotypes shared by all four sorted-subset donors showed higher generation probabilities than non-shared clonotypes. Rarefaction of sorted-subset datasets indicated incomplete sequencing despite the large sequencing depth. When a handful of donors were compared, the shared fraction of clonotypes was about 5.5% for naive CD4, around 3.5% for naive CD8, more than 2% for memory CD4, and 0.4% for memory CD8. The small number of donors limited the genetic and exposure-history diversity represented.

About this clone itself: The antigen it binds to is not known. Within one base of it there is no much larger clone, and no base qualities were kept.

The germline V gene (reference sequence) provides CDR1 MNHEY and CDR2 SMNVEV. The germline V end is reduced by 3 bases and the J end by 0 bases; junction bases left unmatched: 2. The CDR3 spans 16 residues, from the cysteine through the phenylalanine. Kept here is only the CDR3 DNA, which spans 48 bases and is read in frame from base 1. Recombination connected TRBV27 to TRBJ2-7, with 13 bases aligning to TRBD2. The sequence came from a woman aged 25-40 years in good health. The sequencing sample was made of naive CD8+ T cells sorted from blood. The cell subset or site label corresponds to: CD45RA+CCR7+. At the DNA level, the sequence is TGTGCCAGCAGTTTCGGACTAGCGGGAGCCTCCTACGAGCAGTACTTC. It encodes CASSFGLAGASYEQYF.